These 20 T cell receptor beta chains originate from one sample sequenced in a study of regulatory T cells in long-lasting Graves disease. Time point noted: persistent/refractory GD, antithyroid drugs over 5 years with positive TRAb. Extracted RNA from PBMCs served as the source of the TCR library. Libraries of TCR beta came from iRepertoire HTBI primers plus Arm-PCR of CDR3 regions. Each CDR3 protein gets one entry after TCRdb re-called the multiplex PCR reads with MiXCR. The sample has about 290,000 distinct CDR3 sequences, more than 20% seen once. Here the sequenced sample was peripheral blood mononuclear cells (PBMCs), taken when the disease was refractory, from a patient treated with antithyroid drugs. These receptors were taken from a female donor with Graves disease.

This clonotype was recorded a few times. J is TRBJ2-2 and V is TRBV7-3; 7 positions match TRBD2. Unmatched junction bases numbered 11, after V lost 1 base and J lost 0 bases. The germline gives CDR1 SGHTA, CDR2 FQGTGA. The CDR3 length is 19 residues. CDR3 nucleotide sequence: TGTGCCAGCAGCTTAAGGGGGAGCCCGAGCGGGGCGAACACCGGGGAGCTGTTTTTT. Its protein product is CASSLRGSPSGANTGELFF.

This clonotype was counted at least ten times. The chain uses TRBV6-5 and TRBJ2-5, with 7 bases identical to TRBD2. The germline CDR1 and CDR2 sequences are MNHEY and SVGAGI. This CDR3 contains 15 residues. V dropped 3 bases and J dropped 5; count of bases not matched to a gene: 9. DNA for the CDR3: TGTGCCAGCAGTTATAGATCAGCGGGATTGGAGACCCAGTACTTC. It specifies CASSYRSAGLETQYF.

This clonotype came up many times. The genes are TRBV20-1 and TRBJ1-1; the D is unclear. Germline V CDR1 and CDR2: DFQATT, SNEGSKA (reference sequence). The CDR3 contains 14 residues. Trimming left V 5 bases short and J 1 base short, with 14 bases between. Here the CDR3 reads CSASPLRGNTEAFF. For the CDR3, the DNA is TGCAGTGCTTCCCCCCTCCGGGGGAACACTGAAGCTTTCTTT.

V is TRBV6-1 and J is TRBJ2-7; D is uncertain. The V end was cut by 5 bases, the J end by 0 bases, with 5 bases between. This CDR3 spans 12 amino acids. In germline, CDR1 is MNHNS, CDR2 SASEGT. The CDR3 here is CASSRNSYEQYF. For the CDR3, the DNA is TGTGCCAGCAGTCGAAACTCCTACGAGCAGTACTTC.

This clonotype was seen more than once but under ten times. V and J are TRBV7-9 and TRBJ2-7, with 8 bases matching TRBD1. With 5 bases clipped from V and 3 bases from J, the junction kept 6 bases outside the gene matches. The CDR3 runs to 14 residues. Looked up from germline, CDR1 is SEHNR and CDR2 is FQNEAQ (reference sequence). In DNA, the CDR3 is TGTGCCAGCAGCCACGTCGGACAGGGCTACGAGCAGTACTTC. Translating it yields CASSHVGQGYEQYF.

This clonotype was counted a few times. The CDR3 DNA reads as TGCAGTGCTAGAGTCTCTGGACTAGCGGGAACAATTCAGTACTTC. This translates into CSARVSGLAGTIQYF. The chain has TRBV20-1 and TRBJ2-4, with 12 bases aligning to TRBD2. The CDR3 extends over 15 amino acids. V was clipped by 1 base and J by 10 bases; unmatched bases: 8. Germline assignment: CDR1 DFQATT and CDR2 SNEGSKA (reference sequence).

In this sample, this clonotype turned up many times. The V gene is TRBV6-1, the J gene TRBJ1-6; D not resolved. Trimming pared 4 bases from V and 4 bases from J, leaving 8 bases between. This CDR3 spans 14 amino acids. The germline gives CDR1 MNHNS, CDR2 SASEGT. CDR3 residues: CASSAGPYNSPLHF. CDR3 DNA: TGTGCCAGCAGTGCCGGGCCTTATAATTCACCCCTCCACTTT.

The chain joins TRBV30 to TRBJ2-7; D tentatively reads TRBD1 or TRBD2 (5 bases each). Trimming shortened V by 2 bases and J by 1 base, and 9 bases separated the two germline ends. Germline assignment: CDR1 GTSNPN and CDR2 SVGIG (reference sequence). The CDR3 extends over 13 amino acids. CDR3 nucleotides: TGTGCCTGGAGTCGGGGCCTTTCCTACGAGCAGTACTTC. As protein: CAWSRGLSYEQYF.

The sample holds many counts of this clonotype. This chain joins TRBV29-1 and TRBJ2-5; D not resolved. Germline V gene lookup returns CDR1 SQVTM and CDR2 ANQGSEA. V lost 2 bases to trimming and J lost 0 bases, with 7 bases between them. This CDR3 is built from 13 residues. The CDR3 loop reads CSVETANQETQYF. DNA for the CDR3: TGCAGCGTTGAAACAGCGAACCAAGAGACCCAGTACTTC.

V usage is TRBV5-5 and J usage is TRBJ1-6; the D is unclear. Germline V gene lookup returns CDR1 SGHKS and CDR2 YYEKEE (reference sequence). V was clipped by 0 bases and J by 9 bases, with 7 bases between them. The CDR3 is 13 amino acids. CDR3 loop: CASSLGSGSPLHF. Here the CDR3 DNA reads TGTGCCAGCAGCTTGGGCTCGGGTTCACCCCTCCACTTT.

V and J are TRBV6-9 and TRBJ1-4, with D tentatively TRBD1 (5 bases). The V and J ends lost 2 bases and 2 bases respectively, with 9 bases between them. The germline V gene encodes CDR1 MNHGY and CDR2 SVAAGI. This CDR3 region has 15 residues. The CDR3 is CASSYLGLTNEKLFF. DNA for the CDR3: TGTGCCAGCAGTTATCTGGGACTGACTAATGAAAAACTGTTTTTT.

The chain joins TRBV5-1 to TRBJ1-4, with 11 bases fitting TRBD1. The CDR3 is made up of 15 amino acids. V lost 0 bases to trimming and J lost 8 bases; unmatched junction nucleotides: 3. Per the germline V gene, CDR1 is SGHRS and CDR2 is YFSETQ. This CDR3 reads CASSLDGQGAEKLFF. The CDR3 coding sequence is TGCGCCAGCAGCTTGGATGGACAGGGGGCGGAAAAACTGTTTTTT.

This chain joins TRBV30 and TRBJ1-5; 9 nucleotides match TRBD1. The CDR3 loop spans 14 amino acids. CDR1 is GTSNPN, CDR2 SVGIG, per germline (reference sequence). V dropped 0 bases and J dropped 6; count of bases not matched to a gene: 3. This CDR3 reads CAWSVGTGSQPQHF. The CDR3 DNA reads as TGTGCCTGGAGTGTTGGGACAGGGAGTCAGCCCCAGCATTTT.

The rearrangement links TRBV9 to TRBJ2-3; TRBD2 matches at 8 bases. CDR1 and CDR2 from the germline V gene are SGDLS and YYNGEE. V gave up 3 bases and J gave up 0 bases; unmatched junction bases: 6. The CDR3 spans 16 residues. CDR3 protein: CASSEGLVRSTDTQYF. DNA for the CDR3: TGTGCCAGCAGCGAGGGACTAGTCCGAAGCACAGATACGCAGTATTTT.

The chain employs TRBV7-3 and TRBJ2-3, with 7 bases identical to TRBD2. The CDR3 consists of 14 residues. Germline CDR1 is SGHTA and CDR2 is FQGTGA. V was clipped by 2 bases and J by 7 bases; unmatched bases: 6. CDR3 bases: TGTGCCAGCAGCTTATCGCGGGAGTCTCATACGCAGTATTTT. This translates into CASSLSRESHTQYF. Looking up the rest from reference TRBV7-3 and TRBJ2-3 gives the full variable domain: GAGVSQTPSNKVTEKGKYVELRCDPISGHTALYWYRQSLGQGPEFLIYFQGTGAADDSGLPNDRFFAVRPEGSVSTLKIQRTERGDSAVYLCASSLSRESHTQYFGPGTRLTVL.

This clonotype occurred a few times. The J gene is TRBJ1-1, the V gene TRBV30, with D perhaps matching TRBD1 (6 bases). This CDR3 has 13 residues. Germline V gives CDR1 GTSNPN, CDR2 SVGIG (reference sequence). V lost 5 bases and J 3 bases, leaving 13 bases between the germline ends. CDR3 nucleotides: TGTGCCTGGGGACCCAGGGGATACACTGAAGCTTTCTTT. Encoded protein: CAWGPRGYTEAFF.

The V call is TRBV5-8, the J call TRBJ2-6; 8 bases fit TRBD1. This CDR3 has 17 residues. Germline assignment: CDR1 SGHTS and CDR2 YDEGEE. V was pared by 4 bases and J by 3 bases, with 9 bases of the junction left unmatched. CDR3 in DNA: TGTGCCAGCAGCCAGTGGACAGGGATTGTTGGGGCCAACGTCCTGACTTTC. Translated, it gives CASSQWTGIVGANVLTF.

This clonotype was counted between two and nine times. The chain joins TRBV29-1 to TRBJ2-7, with D perhaps given as TRBD1 or TRBD2 (7 bases each). With 7 bases removed from V and 5 bases from J, the gap between germline ends came to 21 bases. The germline V gene encodes CDR1 SQVTM and CDR2 ANQGSEA. CDR3 size: 14 residues. The CDR3 DNA reads TGCAGCGCTACTGATCAGGGGGGAGGGAACGAGCAGTACTTC. This translates into CSATDQGGGNEQYF.

This clonotype was seen only a few times. This chain uses TRBV5-1 with TRBJ1-5; the match to TRBD1 covers 7 bases. This CDR3 comprises 13 residues. With V trimmed by 4 bases and J by 10 bases, 8 bases remained unmatched. The germline V gene has CDR1 SGHRS and CDR2 YFSETQ. In DNA form, the CDR3 reads TGCGCCAGCAGCCCCGGGACAGCCGAACCCCAGCATTTT. It codes for CASSPGTAEPQHF.

This clonotype was picked up a small number of times. CDR3 nucleotide sequence: TGTGCCAGCAGCTTGAGGCAGAATAATCAGCCCCAGCATTTT. It translates to CASSLRQNNQPQHF. The gene calls are TRBV7-2 and TRBJ1-5, with unresolved D. Germline-derived CDR1 and CDR2 are SGHTA and FQGNSA. V was trimmed by 3 bases and J by 4 bases, leaving 10 bases between them. This CDR3 comprises 14 residues.